The 25 T cell receptor beta chains given below trace back to one sample, sequenced in a study of shared clonotypes between healthy human individuals. Generated by immunoSEQ multiplex PCR, the TCRdb table keeps only in-frame clones and is missing some. The sample shows more than 1.2 million clones, 97% to 99% of them seen only once. The sequenced material came from naive CD4+ T cells sorted from blood. The sample's subset: CD45RA+ positively selected. Receptors were obtained from a man younger than 45 in good health.

The chain links TRBV9 to TRBJ1-1; unclear D gene. The CDR3 is 14 residues long. V lost 3 bases and J 5 bases, leaving 14 bases between the germline ends. Germline V gene data show CDR1 as SGDLS and CDR2 as YYNGEE. The CDR3 loop reads CASSATTGFTEAFF. The DNA of the CDR3 is TGTGCCAGCAGCGCCACAACGGGTTTTACTGAAGCTTTCTTT.

With respect to this clone: Other DNA sequences of this sample code for an identical CDR3. The chain has TRBV20-1 and TRBJ2-5, with a tentative D call TRBD2 (5 bases). This CDR3 has 11 residues. Trimming shortened V by 6 bases and J by 4 bases, and 9 bases separated the two germline ends. Germline V gene data show CDR1 as DFQATT and CDR2 as SNEGSKA (reference sequence). Here the CDR3 reads CSAIGGETQYF. The CDR3 DNA follows: TGCAGTGCCATAGGAGGAGAGACCCAGTACTTC.

This sequence joins TRBV7-3 and TRBJ2-1, with D perhaps being TRBD1 or TRBD2 (5 bases each). The length of the CDR3 is 16 residues. The V gene's germline CDR1 is SGHTA and CDR2 FQGTGA. V was pared by 5 bases and J by 5 bases, with 19 bases between. For the CDR3, the DNA is TGTGCCAGCAGCATCACTCGGGACCCCCCAAACAATGAGCAGTTCTTC. This translates into CASSITRDPPNNEQFF.

V gene TRBV5-4 combines with J gene TRBJ2-2; D is undetermined. CDR1 is SGHNT, CDR2 YYREEE, per germline (reference sequence). Trimming took off 0 bases at V and 2 bases at J, with 8 bases between the two ends. This CDR3 has 15 amino acids. CDR3 coding DNA: TGTGCCAGCAGCTTGGTGTCAGCCAACACCGGGGAGCTGTTTTTT. Translating gives CASSLVSANTGELFF.

The J gene is TRBJ1-1, the V gene TRBV18; 10 nucleotides line up with TRBD1. Germline V CDR1 and CDR2: KGHSH, LQKENI. The V and J ends lost 2 bases and 5 bases, in that order; junction bases with no gene match: 14. The CDR3 contains 18 residues. The DNA of the CDR3 is TGTGCCAGCTCACCAGGTCAGGGACAGGGGTCCGGAACAACTGAAGCTTTCTTT. Amino acids: CASSPGQGQGSGTTEAFF.

The CDR3 DNA follows: TGTGCCAGCAGCTTGGCGACAGGGACAACTGAAAAACTGTTTTTT. This encodes CASSLATGTTEKLFF. The rearrangement uses TRBV5-4 and TRBJ1-4, with 7 bases fitting TRBD1. The CDR3 consists of 15 residues. J lost 7 bases, V lost 0 bases, and 6 bases had no gene match. Germline loops: CDR1 SGHNT, CDR2 YYREEE (reference sequence).

About this clone: This sample also contains other DNA sequences that code for the same CDR3. The chain is built from TRBV5-1 and TRBJ2-2; 12 bases line up with TRBD2. The CDR3 is 16 residues long. The J segment lost 2 bases and the V segment lost 2 bases, leaving 1 base of the junction unmatched. Per germline, CDR1 SGHRS and CDR2 YFSETQ. CDR3 bases: TGCGCCAGCAGCTTACTAGCGGGGGGAAACACCGGGGAGCTGTTTTTT. Amino acids: CASSLLAGGNTGELFF. The whole variable domain, remainder taken from reference TRBV5-1 and TRBJ2-2, is KAGVTQTPRYLIKTRGQQVTLSCSPISGHRSVSWYQQTPGQGLQFLFEYFSETQRNKGNFPGRFSGRQFSNSRSEMNVSTLELGDSALYLCASSLLAGGNTGELFFGEGSRLTVL.

The rearrangement uses TRBV7-2 and TRBJ2-6, with 10 nucleotides matching TRBD1. Germline V gene lookup returns CDR1 SGHTA and CDR2 FQGNSA. The CDR3 extends over 17 amino acids. V was clipped by 8 bases and J by 2 bases; unmatched bases: 9. The CDR3 DNA is TGTGCCAGCGGGGGGAAAGGGACAGGGGCTGGGGCCAACGTCCTGACTTTC. This encodes CASGGKGTGAGANVLTF. Drawing the rest from reference TRBV7-2 and TRBJ2-6, the complete variable domain is GAGVSQSPSNKVTEKGKDVELRCDPISGHTALYWYRQSLGQGLEFLIYFQGNSAPDKSGLPSDRFSAERTGGSVSTLTIQRTQQEDSAVYLCASGGKGTGAGANVLTFGAGSRLTVL.

V gene TRBV25-1 combines with J gene TRBJ1-5; maybe TRBD1 (5 bases). This CDR3 is 12 amino acids long. Trimming cost V 6 bases and J 5 bases, with 8 bases left between them. CDR1 and CDR2 from the germline V gene are MGHDK and SYGVNS. CDR3 loop: CASRIGDQPQHF. CDR3 sequence (DNA): TGTGCCAGCAGAATAGGGGATCAGCCCCAGCATTTT.

The J gene is TRBJ2-3, the V gene TRBV28, with TRBD2 identical over 7 bases. The V segment lost 6 bases and the J segment 8 bases; nucleotides outside the gene matches: 5. CDR3 length: 12 residues. Germline loops: CDR1 MDHEN, CDR2 SYDVKM. The CDR3 spells CASSLTSSTQYF. The CDR3 coding sequence is TGTGCCAGCAGCCTGACTAGCTCTACGCAGTATTTT.

J is TRBJ1-4 and V is TRBV4-1, with D uncertain. V lost 2 bases and J 5 bases, leaving 15 bases between the germline ends. The length of the CDR3 is 16 residues. Germline V gene lookup returns CDR1 MGHRA and CDR2 YSYEKL. In DNA, the CDR3 is TGCGCCAGCAGCCAAAGGCAATATGACCTGAATGAAAAACTGTTTTTT. Translation: CASSQRQYDLNEKLFF.

This chain links TRBV4-2 with TRBJ2-4; the D gene is possibly TRBD1 (6 bases). CDR3 size: 16 residues. The V end was cut by 5 bases, the J end by 0 bases, with 14 bases between. CDR1 LGHNA and CDR2 YNFKEQ come from the germline V gene. As DNA, the CDR3 is TGTGCCAGCAGCGCAGGGGCGTTACTAGCCAAAAACATTCAGTACTTC. Translation gives CASSAGALLAKNIQYF.

V usage is TRBV5-4 and J usage is TRBJ2-1; unclear D gene. Germline V gene data show CDR1 as SGHNT and CDR2 as YYREEE (reference sequence). CDR3 size: 15 residues. Deletions cut 0 bases from V and 5 bases from J, with 12 bases between. CDR3 sequence: CASSLEGLFNNEQFF. The CDR3 DNA reads as TGTGCCAGCAGCTTGGAGGGCCTCTTCAACAATGAGCAGTTCTTC.

The rearrangement joins TRBV9 to TRBJ2-7; the match to TRBD2 covers 12 bases. Germline assignment: CDR1 SGDLS and CDR2 YYNGEE. This CDR3 has 17 residues. The J segment lost 5 bases and the V segment lost 3 bases, leaving 12 bases of the junction unmatched. CDR3 sequence (DNA): TGTGCCAGCAGCGCTCACCCGGGACTAGCGGGTATCGACGAGCAGTACTTC. Residues: CASSAHPGLAGIDEQYF.

This chain connects TRBV28 to TRBJ2-7, with TRBD1 matching 9 bases. Trimming took 5 bases from V and 1 from J; bases not matched to a gene: 6. There are 15 residues in the CDR3. Germline CDR1 and CDR2: MDHEN and SYDVKM. CDR3 sequence reads: CASSVRGQGSYEQYF. CDR3 in DNA: TGTGCCAGCAGTGTCCGGGGACAGGGATCCTACGAGCAGTACTTC.

V and J are TRBV19 and TRBJ1-4, with a possible D match to TRBD1 (5 bases). V was cut by 2 bases and J by 8 bases, with 21 bases left in between. The CDR3 covers 17 residues. Looked up from germline, CDR1 is LNHDA and CDR2 is SQIVND (reference sequence). The CDR3 sequence: CASSIMVMGPQEEKLFF. As DNA, the CDR3 is TGTGCCAGTAGTATAATGGTTATGGGACCGCAAGAAGAAAAACTGTTTTTT.

About this clone itself: This sample includes further DNA sequences coding for the same CDR3. This sequence joins TRBV7-2 and TRBJ2-3, with TRBD2 as a possible D gene (6 bases). This CDR3 region has 13 residues. CDR1 and CDR2 (germline): SGHTA, FQGNSA. V was clipped by 3 bases and J by 2 bases, with 6 bases between them. The CDR3 coding sequence is TGTGCCAGCAGCTTGGACTACACAGATACGCAGTATTTT. Translated, it gives CASSLDYTDTQYF.

V gene TRBV10-1 combines with J gene TRBJ2-3, with D perhaps being TRBD1 or TRBD2 (5 bases each). This CDR3 contains 14 residues. CDR1 is WNHNN, CDR2 SYGVQD, per germline (reference sequence). The V end lost 11 bases, the J end lost 4 bases, and 19 bases lay between the germline ends. The CDR3 protein is CAPRGGGEADTQYF. The CDR3 DNA follows: TGCGCCCCCCGGGGTGGGGGTGAGGCAGATACGCAGTATTTT.

This chain's CDR3 is CASSTDSPNEKLFF. CDR3 nucleotides: TGTGCCAGCAGCACGGACAGCCCTAATGAAAAACTGTTTTTT. This chain connects TRBV7-2 to TRBJ1-4, with D possibly matching TRBD1 (6 bases). Trimming pared 5 bases from V and 3 bases from J, leaving 10 bases between. Germline CDR1 is SGHTA and CDR2 is FQGNSA. The CDR3 extends over 14 amino acids. Supplemented by reference TRBV7-2 and TRBJ1-4, the full variable domain reads GAGVSQSPSNKVTEKGKDVELRCDPISGHTALYWYRQSLGQGLEFLIYFQGNSAPDKSGLPSDRFSAERTGGSVSTLTIQRTQQEDSAVYLCASSTDSPNEKLFFGSGTQLSVL.

This clone was observed a single time. The chain uses TRBV27 and TRBJ1-2; tentatively, D is TRBD1 (6 bases). Germline CDR1 is MNHEY and CDR2 is SMNVEV (reference sequence). Trimming removed 6 bases at V and 3 bases at J, with 17 bases between. The CDR3 totals 15 residues. DNA of the CDR3: TGTGCCAGCAGAAGCCCTATGGGGGGCTACTATGGCTACACCTTC. Translation gives CASRSPMGGYYGYTF.

The chain carries TRBV25-1 and TRBJ1-1; D gene ambiguous. Germline V lookup: CDR1 MGHDK, CDR2 SYGVNS. The CDR3 extends over 14 amino acids. V was shortened by 6 bases and J by 0 bases, with 11 bases between the two germline ends. The DNA for the CDR3 is TGTGCCAGCAGGTCCTCGGGCATGAACACTGAAGCTTTCTTT. It yields the protein CASRSSGMNTEAFF. The full variable domain, its missing parts supplied by reference TRBV25-1 and TRBJ1-1, is EADIYQTPRYLVIGTGKKITLECSQTMGHDKMYWYQQDPGMELHLIHYSYGVNSTEKGDLSSESTVSRIRTEHFPLTLESARPSHTSQYLCASRSSGMNTEAFFGQGTRLTVV.

This sequence joins TRBV7-6 and TRBJ2-3, with 13 bases matching TRBD2. Germline V gene sequence: CDR1 SGHVS, CDR2 FNYEAQ. The V and J ends lost 5 bases and 4 bases, in that order; junction bases with no gene match: 6. This CDR3 has 16 residues. The chain's CDR3 is CASSPRTSGSADTQYF. CDR3 nucleotide sequence: TGTGCCAGCAGCCCGCGGACTAGCGGGAGCGCAGATACGCAGTATTTT.

This clone was found once. The chain carries TRBV6-4 and TRBJ2-1, with TRBD1 identical over 7 bases. The junction had 4 bases not matched to a gene; V was cut back by 3 bases and J by 2 bases. CDR3 length: 15 amino acids. Germline values: CDR1 MRHNA, CDR2 SNTAGT. The CDR3: CASSELTGPYNEQFF. The CDR3 region has the DNA TGTGCCAGCAGTGAATTGACAGGGCCCTACAATGAGCAGTTCTTC.

The DNA of the CDR3 is TGTGCCAGCAGCTTTGGGGGTCTGGGGCAGCCCCAGCATTTT. This translates into CASSFGGLGQPQHF. The genes are TRBV5-4 and TRBJ1-5, with D tentatively TRBD1 (5 bases). There are 14 residues in the CDR3. Trimming removed 2 bases from V and 7 bases from J, with 13 bases in between. CDR1 is SGHNT and CDR2 is YYREEE in the germline V gene (reference sequence).

V and J are TRBV7-9 and TRBJ1-5; D gene uncertain. Per the germline V gene, CDR1 is SEHNR and CDR2 is FQNEAQ (reference sequence). V dropped 5 bases and J dropped 5 bases, with 13 bases sitting between them. There are 14 residues in the CDR3. In nucleotides, the CDR3 is TGTGCCAGCAGCCTCACAGACGAAGATCAGCCCCAGCATTTT. It yields the protein CASSLTDEDQPQHF.